This is a list of T cell receptor beta chains from one sample in a study of blood T cell repertoires in COVID-19. The method was immunoSEQ multiplex PCR; TCRdb's version includes in-frame clones alone and lacks a portion of them. The repertoire holds over 250,000 clones, with around 90% as singletons. The sample was peripheral blood. The receptors stem from a young adult with COVID-19, enrolled during active disease. Each CDR3 is given with its conserved first and last residue. A D gene is named only where the DNA matches it firmly. Only part of the rows carry a size: once, few, many, or a class if the clone is expanded.

>TRBV5-1|TRBJ1-4|-|-
TGCGCCAGCAGCGTCGACAGGATCCAGGGTGAAAAACTGTTTTTT
CASSVDRIQGEKLFF
>TRBV28|TRBJ2-2|few|-
TGTGCCAGCAGCGTGGGCAGTCTGACCGGGGAGCTGTTTTTT
CASSVGSLTGELFF
>TRBV4-1|TRBJ2-7|once|TRBD2
TGCGCCAGCAGCCAAGGACTAGCGGGAGTCGGCGAGCAGTACTTC
CASSQGLAGVGEQYF
>TRBV5-1|TRBJ1-1|-|-
TGCGCCAGCAGAGGGGATGAAGCTTTCTTT
CASRGDEAFF
>TRBV11-3|TRBJ2-1|-|TRBD1
TGTGCCAGCAGCTCAGGGGGCGCGGGTTGGGATGAGCAGTTCTTC
CASSSGGAGWDEQFF
>TRBV2|TRBJ2-5|-|-
TGTGCCAGCACCCAATTTGACTATATTCAAGAGACCCAGTACTTC
CASTQFDYIQETQYF
>TRBV7-2|TRBJ2-3|-|TRBD2
TGTGCCAGCAGCTTAGTTGGACTAGCGGGAGGAGCGGATACGCAGTATTTT
CASSLVGLAGGADTQYF
>TRBV18|TRBJ1-2|-|TRBD1
TGTGCCAGCTCACCCGGACAGGGGGTAGAGGGCTACACCTTC
CASSPGQGVEGYTF
>TRBV7-9|TRBJ2-3|-|TRBD2
TGTGCCAGCAGCTACATGGGAGGGAGCACAGATACGCAGTATTTT
CASSYMGGSTDTQYF
>TRBV7-9|TRBJ1-2|-|-
TGTGCCAGCAGCCCCCTCATTCCCAGCGACTATGGCTACACCTTC
CASSPLIPSDYGYTF
>TRBV25-1|TRBJ1-2|-|-
TGTGCCAGCAGTGAAGCCCTAAATCAGGGCTATGGCTACACCTTC
CASSEALNQGYGYTF
>TRBV7-2|TRBJ2-3|-|-
TGTGCCAGCAGCCCTTCGGTGCGGTCGGATACGCAGTATTTT
CASSPSVRSDTQYF
>TRBV18|TRBJ1-5|-|TRBD1
TGTGCCAGCTCACCACCGGGGACAGGGCCATATCAGCCCCAGCATTTT
CASSPPGTGPYQPQHF
>TRBV20-1|TRBJ2-7|-|TRBD2
TGCAGTGCTAGTCCTCCGGGACTAGCGGGTGAGTACTTC
CSASPPGLAGEYF
>TRBV3-1/TRBV3-2|TRBJ1-6|-|TRBD1
TGTGCCAGCAGCCCTAGGGACAGGGGGCCACGGGATTCACCCCTCCACTTT
CASSPRDRGPRDSPLHF
>TRBV24-1|TRBJ1-6|-|TRBD1
TGTGCCACCAGTGACCCAAACAGGGGGCTGTCACCCCTCCACTTT
CATSDPNRGLSPLHF
>TRBV20-1|TRBJ2-3|-|-
TGCAGTGCTAGTTTTATGGGGCTAGTGGCAGATACGCAGTATTTT
CSASFMGLVADTQYF